The entry below describes one TCR beta chain. Its antigen is not known. The CDR3 spans 14 residues. In germline, CDR1 is LGHDT, CDR2 YNNKEL (reference sequence). V was shortened by 3 bases and J by 3 bases, with 11 bases between the two germline ends. These data belong to a study of T cell responses to AZD1222 COVID-19 vaccine. For the study at large: Second doses at about 4 or about 12 weeks were pooled. Points from the study as a whole: Vaccine-associated CD4 TCRs spanned spike, dominant at 160-218 and 743-854. The breadth and depth of Spike-specific TCRs increased once two AZD1222 doses had been given. Clonal diversity may have been underestimated in mostly white British donors.

Sequencing used immunoSEQ multiplex PCR; TCRdb keeps in-frame clones, though not all of them. The sample has around 140,000 clones, over 75% seen once. This clonotype was sampled from an adult in good health. The V gene is TRBV3-1 (or the pseudogene TRBV3-2), the J gene TRBJ1-1; D might be TRBD1 (5 bases). Source: peripheral blood, taken on day 0 of AZD1222 vaccination. This CDR3 reads CASSQPNRYTEAFF. CDR3 nucleotides: TGTGCCAGCAGCCAGCCGAACAGGTACACTGAAGCTTTCTTT.